This is a list of T cell receptor beta chains from one sample in a study of blood T cells in healthy people across ages. Via MiXCR, TCRdb re-called the 5' RACE reads, giving one row per CDR3 protein. The sample carries approximately 730,000 distinct CDR3 sequences, roughly 41% recorded once. The sequencing sample was made of blood. The receptors come from a woman aged 55 to 70 in good health. CDR3s include the opening cysteine and the closing phenylalanine or tryptophan. Each record gives: J gene, D gene, clone size, CDR3 length, V gene, CDR3 DNA, CDR3 protein. A D gene is named only where the DNA matches it firmly. Rows give clone size only sometimes, using once, few, many, or a class for an expanded clone.

>TRBJ2-7|TRBD1|few|16|TRBV6-5
TGTGCCAGCAGTTACGAACAGGGGGCAGCGGTGTACGAGCAGTACTTC
CASSYEQGAAVYEQYF
>TRBJ2-5|TRBD2|few|16|TRBV6-5
TGTGCCAGCAGTCCGGGACTAGCGGTGAACCAAGAGACCCAGTACTTC
CASSPGLAVNQETQYF
>TRBJ2-1|TRBD1|NA|14|TRBV3-1
TGTGCCAGCAGCCAAGATAGGGGGACAGTAAAGCAGTTCTTC
CASSQDRGTVKQFF
>TRBJ1-1|NA|many|17|TRBV10-3
TGTGCCATCACCGAGACGCCCCGGGTAGGAATGAACACTGAAGCTTTCTTT
CAITETPRVGMNTEAFF
>TRBJ1-6|NA|NA|16|TRBV5-1
TGCGCCAGCAGCTTTAATTCGGCAGGGAATGTATCACCCCTCCACTTT
CASSFNSAGNVSPLHF
>TRBJ2-2|TRBD2|few|17|TRBV20-1
TGCAGTGCAAGGGCACTAGCGGGAAATACGAACACCGGGGAGCTGTTTTTT
CSARALAGNTNTGELFF
>TRBJ1-5|NA|few|13|TRBV15
TGTGCCACCAGCAGAGGGGTCGGTCAGCCCCAGCATTTT
CATSRGVGQPQHF
>TRBJ2-1|TRBD1|once|15|TRBV6-1
TGTGCCAGCAGTGCCGACAGGGTCTCCTACAATGAGCAGTTCTTC
CASSADRVSYNEQFF
>TRBJ2-7|TRBD2|NA|14|TRBV20-1
TGCAGTGCCGGAAATAGCGGGAGCCCCTACGAGCAGTACTTC
CSAGNSGSPYEQYF
>TRBJ2-7|TRBD1|NA|15|TRBV5-5
TGTGCCAGCAGCTGGTCCGGGACAGGGGCCTACGAGCAGTACTTC
CASSWSGTGAYEQYF
>TRBJ2-7|NA|many|11|TRBV3-1
TGTGCCAGCAGCCAAACGACTAAGAAGTACTTC
CASSQTTKKYF
>TRBJ1-4|TRBD1|NA|15|TRBV3-1
TGTGCCAGCAGCCCATTTACAGGGGGCAATGAAAAACTGTTTTTT
CASSPFTGGNEKLFF
>TRBJ1-2|TRBD1|NA|17|TRBV7-2
TGTGCCAGCAGCTTAGGGACAGGGGGCGCGATGGGTTATGGCTACACCTTC
CASSLGTGGAMGYGYTF
>TRBJ2-5|NA|many|14|TRBV27
TGTGCCAGCAGTTTATCAGGGAACAAAGAGACCCAGTACTTC
CASSLSGNKETQYF
>TRBJ2-2|TRBD2|NA|19|TRBV6-2/TRBV6-3
TGTGCCAGCAGTACCCCAAAGGGACTAGCGTTCATACACACCGGGGAGCTGTTTTTT
CASSTPKGLAFIHTGELFF
>TRBJ2-5|NA|NA|14|TRBV16
TGTGCCAGCAGGCCTTCTCCGGGACCCTACCCGGGGTACTTC
CASRPSPGPYPGYF
>TRBJ2-5|NA|NA|14|TRBV7-2
TGTGCCAGCACGGTATGGCGAGGGGAGGAGACCCAGTACTTC
CASTVWRGEETQYF
>TRBJ1-5|NA|NA|16|TRBV7-9
TGTGCCAGCAGCTTAGTGTCGGGCACCAGCAATCAGCCCCAGCATTTT
CASSLVSGTSNQPQHF
>TRBJ2-5|TRBD2|NA|17|TRBV7-2
TGTGCCAGCAGCTTAGCAGCGGGGGGGTTAATTGGCAATGAGCAGTACTTC
CASSLAAGGLIGNEQYF
>TRBJ2-3|NA|NA|14|TRBV13
TGTGCCAGCAGCCCTATGCCCAGCAGAGATACGCAGTATTTT
CASSPMPSRDTQYF
>TRBJ2-5|TRBD2|many|18|TRBV27
TGTGCCAGCAGTGCAGGGACTAGCGGGGGACTCCCACGGGAGACCCAGTACTTC
CASSAGTSGGLPRETQYF
>TRBJ2-3|NA|NA|12|TRBV5-6
TGTGCCAGCAGCAAAGGGGGAGATACGCAGTATTTT
CASSKGGDTQYF
>TRBJ2-7|TRBD1|few|15|TRBV7-3
TGTGCCAGCAGCGATGGACAGGGCCAGGGATACGAGCAGTACTTC
CASSDGQGQGYEQYF
>TRBJ2-2|NA|NA|14|TRBV11-2
TGTGCCAGCAGCTTAGATGGGTGGGCCGGGGAGCTGTTTTTT
CASSLDGWAGELFF
>TRBJ2-7|NA|NA|15|TRBV4-3
TGCGCCAGCAGCCAAGATCCCGGGGACTCCTACGAGCAGTACTTC
CASSQDPGDSYEQYF
>TRBJ2-3|TRBD1|NA|14|TRBV15
TGTGCCACCGGACCGACAGGGGAAGGGGATACGCAGTATTTT
CATGPTGEGDTQYF
>TRBJ2-3|TRBD2|once|15|TRBV20-1
TGCAGTGCCTCCCCCCTAGCGGGAGGTCAAGATACGCAGTATTTT
CSASPLAGGQDTQYF
>TRBJ1-5|NA|NA|12|TRBV6-1
TGTGCCAGCAGCCCCGGGCCACAGCCCCAGCATTTT
CASSPGPQPQHF
>TRBJ2-3|TRBD2|few|14|TRBV20-1
TGCAGTGCTTCCGGGACTAGCGGGGTAAATACGCAGTATTTT
CSASGTSGVNTQYF
>TRBJ2-1|NA|NA|11|TRBV20-1
TGCAGTGCTAGGGGGTCAGTGAAGTGGTTCTTC
CSARGSVKWFF
>TRBJ1-5|NA|NA|15|TRBV10-3
TGTGCCATCAGTGCGGACCGGGATAGCAATCAGCCCCAGCATTTT
CAISADRDSNQPQHF
>TRBJ2-1|NA|many|15|TRBV7-6
TGTGCCAGCAGCCCAATGGAGGGAGTGAGGAATGAGCAGTTCTTC
CASSPMEGVRNEQFF
>TRBJ2-4|NA|once|15|TRBV4-1
TGCGCCAGCAGCCCCGGCGTAGCAGGGCAAAACATTCAGTACTTC
CASSPGVAGQNIQYF
>TRBJ2-7|NA|NA|15|TRBV9
TGTGCCAGCAGCGTAGAAGGGCAGGGGAGCTACGAGCAGTACTTC
CASSVEGQGSYEQYF
>TRBJ2-7|NA|NA|13|TRBV20-1
TGCAGTGCCAGCAGACGGGATGCCTACGAGCAGTACTTC
CSASRRDAYEQYF
>TRBJ2-7|NA|NA|15|TRBV7-8
TGTGCCAGCAGCTTAGCTCGATTCTATGTGGACGAGCAGTACTTC
CASSLARFYVDEQYF
>TRBJ2-4|NA|NA|17|TRBV7-2
TGTGCCAGCAGCTTACTCAGCGGTGATATAGCCAAAAACATTCAGTACTTC
CASSLLSGDIAKNIQYF
>TRBJ2-1|TRBD1|NA|13|TRBV30
TGTGCCTGGAAACGCGACAGGGGGCATGAGCAGTTCTTC
CAWKRDRGHEQFF
>TRBJ1-2|NA|NA|11|TRBV9
TGTGCCAGCGGACAAGACTATGGCTACACCTTC
CASGQDYGYTF
>TRBJ1-1|TRBD1|NA|15|TRBV7-2
TGTGCCAGCAGCTCCTTGACAGGGCCGAACACTGAAGCTTTCTTT
CASSSLTGPNTEAFF
>TRBJ2-7|NA|NA|14|TRBV19
TGTGCCAGTAACCGGACTGGGAGCTCCTACGAGCAGTACTTC
CASNRTGSSYEQYF
>TRBJ1-1|NA|many|13|TRBV24-1
TGTGCCACCAGTGATGCCGGGACCTTGAGGGCTTTCTTT
CATSDAGTLRAFF
>TRBJ2-1|NA|NA|14|TRBV4-3
TGCGCCAGCAGCCAAGATCGGGTTTCCAATGAGCAGTTCTTC
CASSQDRVSNEQFF
>TRBJ2-7|NA|few|14|TRBV5-6
TGTGCCAGCAGCGCGCAGGGGACTCCCTACGAGCAGTACTTC
CASSAQGTPYEQYF
>TRBJ1-4|NA|few|15|TRBV4-3
TGCGCCAGCAGCTTATGGGGGGGCTCGAATGAAAAACTGTTTTTT
CASSLWGGSNEKLFF
>TRBJ1-2|NA|many|15|TRBV7-9
TGTGCCAGCAGCCTCGAGACACCAGGAGTCTATGGCTACACCTTC
CASSLETPGVYGYTF
>TRBJ1-2|NA|NA|13|TRBV12-3/TRBV12-4
TGTGCCACTTCCCGGACGGTGAACTATGGCTACACCTTC
CATSRTVNYGYTF
>TRBJ1-5|TRBD1|NA|13|TRBV28
TGTGCCAGCCACGGGACAGCAAATCAGCCCCAGCATTTT
CASHGTANQPQHF
>TRBJ2-1|NA|NA|12|TRBV28
TGTGCCAGCAGTTATACAAGGAATGAGCAGTTCTTC
CASSYTRNEQFF
>TRBJ1-5|NA|NA|17|TRBV28
TGTGCCAGCACCCTAAAGGACGGTTTGAACAACAAACAGCCCCAGCATTTT
CASTLKDGLNNKQPQHF
>TRBJ1-5|NA|NA|14|TRBV6-2/TRBV6-3
TGTGCCAGCAGTTACCGGGACACCTATCAGCCCCGGCATTTT
CASSYRDTYQPRHF
>TRBJ1-6|TRBD1|NA|15|TRBV30
TGTGCCTGGCAGTACGGTCGGGACAGGGGATCACCCCTCCACTTT
CAWQYGRDRGSPLHF